The 20 T cell receptor beta chains given below trace back to one sample, sequenced in a study of blood T cell repertoires in COVID-19. Clones were read by immunoSEQ multiplex PCR, and TCRdb kept only the in-frame ones, dropping some. This table has 90,000 to 120,000 clones, 90% to 95% appearing once. The sample was peripheral blood. All receptors derive from a woman between 25 and 40 years old with acute or convalescent COVID-19.

This clone has a single count. The chain has TRBV5-1 and TRBJ1-4, with 7 bases that match TRBD1. From germline, CDR1 is SGHRS and CDR2 YFSETQ. V shed 0 bases, J shed 6 bases, and the junction held 2 bases outside the gene matches. The length of the CDR3 is 14 residues. Written as DNA, the CDR3 is TGCGCCAGCAGCTTGGACAGGGGATATGAAAAACTGTTTTTT. Its translation is CASSLDRGYEKLFF.

This chain uses TRBV5-6 with TRBJ2-7, with 8 bases fitting TRBD2. The CDR3 runs 16 residues. The germline CDR1 and CDR2 sequences are SGHDT and YYEEEE. Unmatched junction bases numbered 7, after V lost 0 bases and J lost 2 bases. The CDR3 coding sequence is TGTGCCAGCAGCTTGGATCCAGCGGGAGTGACCTACGAGCAGTACTTC. It translates to CASSLDPAGVTYEQYF. Drawing the rest from reference TRBV5-6 and TRBJ2-7, the complete variable domain is DAGVTQSPTHLIKTRGQQVTLRCSPKSGHDTVSWYQQALGQGPQFIFQYYEEEERQRGNFPDRFSGHQFPNYSSELNVNALLLGDSALYLCASSLDPAGVTYEQYFGPGTRLTVT.

This chain connects TRBV4-3 to TRBJ2-3, with 10 bases that match TRBD2. There are 16 residues in the CDR3. The trim removed 3 bases at V and 3 bases at J, leaving 6 bases unmatched. Germline V gene lookup returns CDR1 LGHNA and CDR2 YSLEER. The CDR3 nucleotides are TGCGCCAGCAGCCAGCGCCTAGCGGGAGTTACAGATACGCAGTATTTT. It encodes CASSQRLAGVTDTQYF.

This clone was seen once. This CDR3 reads CASSQGALGGYTF. The CDR3 DNA reads as TGTGCCAGCAGCCAGGGGGCCTTAGGCGGCTACACCTTC. The chain is built from TRBV6-2 or TRBV6-3 and TRBJ1-2; 8 positions match TRBD1. Germline V gives CDR1 MNHEY, CDR2 SVGEGT. Trimming removed 6 bases from V and 8 bases from J; junction bases left unmatched: 8. The CDR3 consists of 13 residues.

This sequence joins TRBV6-1 and TRBJ2-5; TRBD1 agrees at 7 bases. Germline CDR1 and CDR2: MNHNS and SASEGT. The CDR3 has 15 residues. Unmatched junction bases numbered 5, after V lost 3 bases and J lost 1 base. The CDR3 bases are TGTGCCAGCAGTGAGTGGGGACAGATCCAAGAGACCCAGTACTTC. It specifies CASSEWGQIQETQYF.

V is TRBV18 and J is TRBJ2-7; TRBD1 matches at 7 bases. After removal of 6 bases from V and 4 bases from J, the junction contained 12 bases not matched to a gene. Germline assignment: CDR1 KGHSH and CDR2 LQKENI. This CDR3 has 15 amino acids. CDR3 in DNA: TGTGCCAGCTCCCTAATGACAGGGATTGGTTACGAGCAGTACTTC. This gives the protein CASSLMTGIGYEQYF.

The chain employs TRBV6-5 and TRBJ2-7; D is unresolved. Germline CDR1 reads MNHEY; CDR2 reads SVGAGI. This CDR3 is built from 14 residues. V lost 7 bases and J lost 0, with 13 bases in between. The CDR3 coding sequence is TGTGCCAGCAATACTGAAACCCACTCCTACGAGCAGTACTTC. This sequence encodes CASNTETHSYEQYF.

The chain carries TRBV14 and TRBJ2-7; tentatively, D is TRBD1 (6 bases). V lost 1 base and J lost 0, with 10 bases in between. The CDR3 is 15 residues long. Germline CDR1 SGHDN, CDR2 FVKESK. The CDR3 is CASSQGRGGSYEQYF. The CDR3 DNA reads TGTGCCAGCAGCCAAGGCAGAGGGGGCTCCTACGAGCAGTACTTC. Combining the CDR3 with reference TRBV14 and TRBJ2-7 gives the whole variable domain EAGVTQFPSHSVIEKGQTVTLRCDPISGHDNLYWYRRVMGKEIKFLLHFVKESKQDESGMPNNRFLAERTGGTYSTLKVQPAELEDSGVYFCASSQGRGGSYEQYFGPGTRLTVT.

This rearrangement joins TRBV6-2 or TRBV6-3 to TRBJ1-1; tentative D call: TRBD1 (5 bases). The CDR3 spans 17 residues. The germline CDR1 and CDR2 sequences are MNHEY and SVGEGT. V dropped 4 bases and J dropped 3 bases, with 21 bases sitting between them. The CDR3 DNA reads TGTGCCAGCAGTTCCCTTATCTCTAGGGGCTGGGACACTGAAGCTTTCTTT. Translation gives CASSSLISRGWDTEAFF.

This chain links TRBV5-1 with TRBJ2-5; 9 bases are a match to TRBD2. The germline V gene encodes CDR1 SGHRS and CDR2 YFSETQ. Trimming took 4 bases from V and 5 from J; bases not matched to a gene: 15. This CDR3 spans 17 amino acids. The CDR3 here is CASSPGISREGLETQYF. The CDR3 nucleotides read TGCGCCAGCAGCCCGGGAATCTCGCGGGAGGGGCTCGAGACCCAGTACTTC.

The V call is TRBV4-2, the J call TRBJ1-1; 7 bases line up with TRBD1. V trimming: 6 bases; J trimming: 6 bases; junction bases outside the gene matches: 1. The CDR3 covers 11 residues. Per the germline V gene, CDR1 is LGHNA and CDR2 is YNFKEQ. The CDR3 nucleotides are TGTGCCAGCAGAACAGGGGCTGAAGCTTTCTTT. Encoded protein: CASRTGAEAFF.

To note about this clone: Its ends do not fully match the called genes, so a read error is possible. This chain uses TRBV12-5 with TRBJ2-7; 10 bases are shared with TRBD1. Germline-derived CDR1 and CDR2 are LGHNT and FRNRAP. The CDR3 has 15 amino acids. The CDR3 region has the DNA TGTGCTAGTGGTTTGGGACAGGGGGCCTCCGACGAGCAGTACTTC. Protein: CASGLGQGASDEQYF.

V usage is TRBV6-2 or TRBV6-3 and J usage is TRBJ2-7, with D maybe TRBD1 (5 bases). This CDR3 contains 15 residues. CDR1 is MNHEY, CDR2 SVGEGT, per germline. V shed 0 bases and J shed 4 bases, with 13 bases lying between them. The CDR3 sequence: CASSYSGPFKYEQYF. CDR3 DNA: TGTGCCAGCAGTTACTCGGGGCCCTTCAAATACGAGCAGTACTTC.

The chain combines TRBV4-1 with TRBJ1-2, with 9 bases lining up with TRBD1. Per germline, CDR1 MGHRA and CDR2 YSYEKL. J was trimmed by 4 bases and V by 1 base; bases with no gene match: 4. CDR3 length: 15 amino acids. CDR3 DNA: TGCGCCAGCAGCCAAGGGGGACAGGGACGCTATGGCTACACCTTC. This codes for CASSQGGQGRYGYTF.

The chain recombines TRBV30 with TRBJ2-7; 9 bases align to TRBD2. CDR1 and CDR2 (germline): GTSNPN, SVGIG (reference sequence). The CDR3 consists of 14 residues. With V trimmed by 0 bases and J by 6 bases, 6 bases remained unmatched. The CDR3 protein is CAWSVRLAGTEQYF. In nucleotides, the CDR3 is TGTGCCTGGAGTGTAAGGCTAGCGGGAACCGAGCAGTACTTC.

The chain is built from TRBV3-1 (or the pseudogene TRBV3-2) and TRBJ2-3; D call uncertain. Trimming took 4 bases from V and 1 from J, leaving 15 bases between them. There are 16 residues in the CDR3. Germline V CDR1 and CDR2: LGHDT, YNNKEL (reference sequence). This CDR3 is CASSLGPVAGTDTQYF. CDR3 DNA: TGTGCCAGCAGCCTAGGTCCCGTCGCGGGCACAGATACGCAGTATTTT.

As DNA, the CDR3 is TGTGCCAGCAACGGACTAGCGGGAGAGCTGGATTACACAGATACGCAGTATTTT. Translation gives CASNGLAGELDYTDTQYF. The chain is built from TRBV7-4 and TRBJ2-3; TRBD2 agrees at 13 bases. CDR3 length equals 18 residues. Trimming at V came to 7 bases and at J to 2 bases, leaving 12 bases not matched to a gene. Germline V gene lookup returns CDR1 SGHVT and CDR2 SQSDAQ.

This clone was counted only a few times. The CDR3 spells CASSQNQGYEQYF. The CDR3 nucleotides are TGTGCCAGCAGCCAGAACCAGGGTTACGAGCAGTACTTC. The gene calls are TRBV7-6 and TRBJ2-7, with D tentatively TRBD1 (5 bases). The germline CDR1 and CDR2 sequences are SGHVS and FNYEAQ. The CDR3 spans 13 residues. The V end was cut by 5 bases, the J end by 4 bases, with 12 bases between. Full variable domain (remainder filled in from reference TRBV7-6 and TRBJ2-7): GAGVSQSPRYKVTKRGQDVALRCDPISGHVSLYWYRQALGQGPEFLTYFNYEAQQDKSGLPNDRFSAERPEGSISTLTIQRTEQRDSAMYRCASSQNQGYEQYFGPGTRLTVT.

This clone has only a few counts. This sequence joins TRBV10-3 and TRBJ2-1; TRBD2 matches at 8 bases. This CDR3 is built from 16 residues. CDR1 and CDR2 from the germline V gene are ENHRY and SYGVKD. V lost 0 bases, J lost 3 bases, and 4 bases stayed unmatched. The CDR3 DNA reads TGTGCCATCAGTGAGTCGTCTAGCGGGTACTACAATGAGCAGTTCTTC. This gives the protein CAISESSSGYYNEQFF.

J is TRBJ2-7 and V is TRBV11-2; TRBD1 might be the D (7 bases). With 5 bases removed from V and 3 bases from J, the gap between germline ends came to 17 bases. CDR1 and CDR2 from the germline V gene are SGHAT and FQNNGV. The CDR3 has 15 residues. The chain's CDR3 is CASSPLGRGVYEQYF. The CDR3 DNA reads TGTGCCAGCAGCCCTTTGGGCAGGGGGGTCTACGAGCAGTACTTC.